This T cell receptor beta chain was found in a study of human T cells and chemical hapten exposure. Study summary: Diphenylcyclopropenone, dosed weekly to the scalp, was given to patients throughout the approximately 25-week study. Patch tests put 0.01% DPC on the upper back, and the results were checked at 6 days. Chiefly female patients presented with alopecia areata, totalis or universalis.

This clonotype appeared many times. As for time point: pre-sensitization, week 0. Treatment described: therapeutic diphenylcyclopropenone sensitization with weekly scalp DPC. Prior to each patch test being applied, blood was drawn. TCRdb passed the RACE reads through MiXCR, listing each CDR3 protein once. The sample lists approximately 400,000 distinct CDR3 sequences; around 5.5% were seen once. CDR3 length: 17 amino acids. Germline-derived CDR1 and CDR2 are MDHEN and SYDVKM. Trimming took off 4 bases at V and 5 bases at J, with 24 bases between the two ends. The chain carries TRBV28 and TRBJ2-7, with D perhaps matching TRBD1 (6 bases). Sequenced here: whole blood, sampled in connection with sensitization to the hapten diphenylcyclopropenone (DPC). The source of this sequence is a woman aged 45-60 years with alopecia areata. Some clones in this sample may be carry-over from other donors' samples. The CDR3 region is CASSSFRTVSGYHEQYF. The CDR3 DNA reads TGTGCCAGCAGTTCGTTCCGGACAGTTTCTGGGTACCACGAGCAGTACTTC.